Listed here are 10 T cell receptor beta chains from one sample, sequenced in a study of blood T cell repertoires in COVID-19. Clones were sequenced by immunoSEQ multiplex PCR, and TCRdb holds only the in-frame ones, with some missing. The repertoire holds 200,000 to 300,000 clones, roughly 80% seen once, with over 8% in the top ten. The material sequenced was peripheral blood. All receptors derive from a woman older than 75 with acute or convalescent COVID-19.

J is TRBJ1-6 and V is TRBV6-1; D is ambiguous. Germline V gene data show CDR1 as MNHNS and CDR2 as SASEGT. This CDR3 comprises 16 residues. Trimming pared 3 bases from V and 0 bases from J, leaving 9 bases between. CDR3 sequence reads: CASSDQSSSYNSPLHF. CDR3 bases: TGTGCCAGCAGTGACCAATCGAGCTCCTATAATTCACCCCTCCACTTT.

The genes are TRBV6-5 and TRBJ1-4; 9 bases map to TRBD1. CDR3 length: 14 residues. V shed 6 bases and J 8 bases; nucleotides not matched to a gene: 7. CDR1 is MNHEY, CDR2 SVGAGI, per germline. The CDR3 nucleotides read TGTGCCAGCAGGCAACAGGGGGCTGGCGAAAAACTGTTTTTT. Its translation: CASRQQGAGEKLFF.

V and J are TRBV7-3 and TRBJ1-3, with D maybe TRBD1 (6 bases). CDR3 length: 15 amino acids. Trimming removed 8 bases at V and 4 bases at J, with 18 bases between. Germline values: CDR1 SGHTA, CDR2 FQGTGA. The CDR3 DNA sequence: TGTGCCAGCTCTCTCGGCCCAGGGGTCGGAAACACCATATATTTT. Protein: CASSLGPGVGNTIYF.

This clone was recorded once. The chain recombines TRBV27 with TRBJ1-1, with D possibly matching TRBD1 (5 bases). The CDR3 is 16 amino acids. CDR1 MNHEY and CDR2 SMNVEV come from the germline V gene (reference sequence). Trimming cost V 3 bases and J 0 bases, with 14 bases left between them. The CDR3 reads CASSFGPGVLNTEAFF. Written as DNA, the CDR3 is TGTGCCAGCAGTTTCGGCCCGGGGGTGCTGAACACTGAAGCTTTCTTT.

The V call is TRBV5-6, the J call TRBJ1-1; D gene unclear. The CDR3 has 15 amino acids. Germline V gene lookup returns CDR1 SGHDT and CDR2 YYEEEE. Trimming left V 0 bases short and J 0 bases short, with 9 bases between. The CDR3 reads CASSLEVGVNTEAFF. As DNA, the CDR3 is TGTGCCAGCAGCTTGGAAGTAGGAGTGAACACTGAAGCTTTCTTT. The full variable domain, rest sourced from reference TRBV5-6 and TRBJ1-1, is DAGVTQSPTHLIKTRGQQVTLRCSPKSGHDTVSWYQQALGQGPQFIFQYYEEEERQRGNFPDRFSGHQFPNYSSELNVNALLLGDSALYLCASSLEVGVNTEAFFGQGTRLTVV.

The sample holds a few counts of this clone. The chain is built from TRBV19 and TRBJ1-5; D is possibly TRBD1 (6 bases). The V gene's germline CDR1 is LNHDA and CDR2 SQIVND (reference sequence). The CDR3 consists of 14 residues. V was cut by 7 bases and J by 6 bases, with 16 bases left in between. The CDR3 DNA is TGTGCCAGTACCTCTCCGGGGGGCACTCAGCCCCAGCATTTT. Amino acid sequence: CASTSPGGTQPQHF.

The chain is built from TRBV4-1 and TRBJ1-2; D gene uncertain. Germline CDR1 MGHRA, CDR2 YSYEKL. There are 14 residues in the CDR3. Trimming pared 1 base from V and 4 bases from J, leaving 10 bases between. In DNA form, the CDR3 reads TGCGCCAGCAGCCAAGCTGAATTGAGCTATGGCTACACCTTC. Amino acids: CASSQAELSYGYTF.

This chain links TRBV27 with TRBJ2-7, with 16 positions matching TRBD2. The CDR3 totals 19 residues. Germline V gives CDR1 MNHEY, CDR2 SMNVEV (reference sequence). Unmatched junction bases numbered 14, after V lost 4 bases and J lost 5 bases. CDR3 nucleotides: TGTGCCAGCAGTTCATTACCTCCGGGACTAGCGGGGGGGCCCAACGAGCAGTACTTC. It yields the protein CASSSLPPGLAGGPNEQYF.

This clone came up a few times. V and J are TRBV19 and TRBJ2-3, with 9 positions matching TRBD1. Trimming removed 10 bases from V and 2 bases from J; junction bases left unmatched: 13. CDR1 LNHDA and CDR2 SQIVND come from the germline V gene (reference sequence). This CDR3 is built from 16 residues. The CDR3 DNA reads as TGTGCCACCCTGGACAGGGGAGGACCCAACACAGATACGCAGTATTTT. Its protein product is CATLDRGGPNTDTQYF.

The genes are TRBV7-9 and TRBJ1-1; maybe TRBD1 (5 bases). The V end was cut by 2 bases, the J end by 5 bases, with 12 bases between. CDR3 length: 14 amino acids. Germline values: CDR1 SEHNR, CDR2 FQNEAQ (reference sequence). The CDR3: CASSLTIGATEAFF. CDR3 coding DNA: TGTGCCAGCAGCTTAACGATTGGGGCAACTGAAGCTTTCTTT.